This T cell receptor beta chain was recovered during a study of blood T cell repertoires in COVID-19. Generated by immunoSEQ multiplex PCR, the TCRdb table keeps only in-frame clones and is missing some. The sample yields roughly 280,000 clones, roughly 91% seen once. Recovery meant two consecutive negative NP/OP PCR tests, professional clearance, or resolved symptoms. V shed 1 base and J shed 9 bases, with 18 bases lying between them. The CDR3 extends over 15 amino acids. Germline assignment: CDR1 SGHVS and CDR2 FQNEAQ. The gene calls are TRBV7-8 and TRBJ1-2; D ambiguous. Sequenced material: PBMCs or T cells enriched from blood (not recorded which). The clonotype originates from a woman aged 60-70 years who had recovered from COVID-19. The CDR3 protein is CASSLGPFYSESYTF. The CDR3 region has the DNA TGTGCCAGCAGCTTAGGACCTTTCTACTCGGAGAGCTACACCTTC.